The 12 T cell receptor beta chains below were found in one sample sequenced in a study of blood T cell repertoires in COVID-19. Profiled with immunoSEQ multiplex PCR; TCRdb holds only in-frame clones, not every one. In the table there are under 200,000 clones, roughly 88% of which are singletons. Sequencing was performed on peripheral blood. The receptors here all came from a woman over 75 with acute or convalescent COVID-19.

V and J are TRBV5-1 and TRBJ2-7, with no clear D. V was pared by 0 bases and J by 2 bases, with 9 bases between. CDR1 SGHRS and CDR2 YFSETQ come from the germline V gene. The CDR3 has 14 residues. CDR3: CASSLALSAYEQYF. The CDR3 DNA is TGCGCCAGCAGCTTGGCCCTAAGCGCCTACGAGCAGTACTTC.

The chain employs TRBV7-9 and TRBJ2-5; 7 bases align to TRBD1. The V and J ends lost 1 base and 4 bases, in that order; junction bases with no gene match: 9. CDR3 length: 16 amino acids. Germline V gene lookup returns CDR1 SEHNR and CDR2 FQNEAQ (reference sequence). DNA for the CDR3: TGTGCCAGCAGCTTAGGGCAGGGGGTGCTAGGAGAGACCCAGTACTTC. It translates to CASSLGQGVLGETQYF.

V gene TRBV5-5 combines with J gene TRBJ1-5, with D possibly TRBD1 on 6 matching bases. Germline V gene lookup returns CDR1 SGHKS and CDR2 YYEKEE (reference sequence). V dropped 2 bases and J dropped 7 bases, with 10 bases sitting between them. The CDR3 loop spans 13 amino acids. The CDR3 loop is CASSFDRTQPQHF. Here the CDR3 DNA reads TGTGCCAGCAGCTTTGACAGGACCCAGCCCCAGCATTTT.

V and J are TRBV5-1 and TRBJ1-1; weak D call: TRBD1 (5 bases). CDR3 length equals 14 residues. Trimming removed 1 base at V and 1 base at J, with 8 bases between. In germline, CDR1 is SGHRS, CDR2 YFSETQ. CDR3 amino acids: CASSLTGPNTEAFF. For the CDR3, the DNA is TGCGCCAGCAGCTTGACAGGTCCGAACACTGAAGCTTTCTTT.

CDR3 residues: CASRSGQGPEKLFF. The CDR3 coding sequence is TGTGCCAGCAGGAGTGGACAGGGACCTGAAAAACTGTTTTTT. The rearrangement joins TRBV3-1 (or the pseudogene TRBV3-2) to TRBJ1-4; 8 positions match TRBD1. The CDR3 is 14 amino acids. Germline V gives CDR1 LGHDT, CDR2 YNNKEL (reference sequence). V shed 6 bases, J shed 7 bases, and the junction held 7 bases outside the gene matches.

The CDR3 protein is CASSMGRAGSSYNEQFF. CDR3 sequence (DNA): TGTGCCAGCAGTATGGGCAGGGCGGGGAGCTCCTACAATGAGCAGTTCTTC. The rearrangement uses TRBV2 and TRBJ2-1; D perhaps matches TRBD2 (6 bases). Germline CDR1 SNHLY, CDR2 FYNNEI. Trimming removed 5 bases from V and 0 bases from J, with 17 bases in between. This CDR3 region has 17 residues.

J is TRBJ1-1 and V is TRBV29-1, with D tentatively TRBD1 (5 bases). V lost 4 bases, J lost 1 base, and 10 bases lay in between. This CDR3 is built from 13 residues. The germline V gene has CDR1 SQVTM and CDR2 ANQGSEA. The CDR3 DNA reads TGCAGCGTTGGACAGAGCTGGAACACTGAAGCTTTCTTT. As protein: CSVGQSWNTEAFF.

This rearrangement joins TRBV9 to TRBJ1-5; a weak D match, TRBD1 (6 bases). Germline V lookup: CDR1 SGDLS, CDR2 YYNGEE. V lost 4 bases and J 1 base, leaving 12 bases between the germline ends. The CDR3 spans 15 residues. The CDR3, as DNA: TGTGCCAGCAGCTTGGGACACGGGAGCAATCAGCCCCAGCATTTT. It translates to CASSLGHGSNQPQHF.

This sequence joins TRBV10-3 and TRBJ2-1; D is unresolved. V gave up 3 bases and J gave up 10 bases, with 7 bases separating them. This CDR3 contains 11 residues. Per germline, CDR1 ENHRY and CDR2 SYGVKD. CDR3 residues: CAISEPREQFF. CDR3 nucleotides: TGTGCCATCAGTGAACCGAGGGAGCAGTTCTTC.

CDR3: CASSPGGLAGGKTQYF. The CDR3 coding sequence is TGTGCCAGCAGCCCGGGTGGACTAGCGGGGGGAAAGACCCAGTACTTC. This chain uses TRBV9 with TRBJ2-5; 14 positions agree with TRBD2. The V segment lost 4 bases and the J segment 6 bases; nucleotides outside the gene matches: 8. The germline gives CDR1 SGDLS, CDR2 YYNGEE. This CDR3 is 16 amino acids long.

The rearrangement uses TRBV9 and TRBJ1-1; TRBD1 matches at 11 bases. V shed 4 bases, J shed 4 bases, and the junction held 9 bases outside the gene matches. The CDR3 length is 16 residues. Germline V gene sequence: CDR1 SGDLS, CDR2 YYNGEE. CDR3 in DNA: TGTGCCAGCAGCACCCACGGGACAGGGGGTCCCACTGAAGCTTTCTTT. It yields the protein CASSTHGTGGPTEAFF.

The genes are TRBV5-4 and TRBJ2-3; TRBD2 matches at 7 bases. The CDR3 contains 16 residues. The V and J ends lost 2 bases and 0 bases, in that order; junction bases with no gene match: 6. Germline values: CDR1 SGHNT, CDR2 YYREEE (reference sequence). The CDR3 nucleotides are TGTGCCAGCAGCTTCCGTCCGGGACTAAGCACAGATACGCAGTATTTT. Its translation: CASSFRPGLSTDTQYF. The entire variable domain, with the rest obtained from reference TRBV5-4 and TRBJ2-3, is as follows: ETGVTQSPTHLIKTRGQQVTLRCSSQSGHNTVSWYQQALGQGPQFIFQYYREEENGRGNFPPRFSGLQFPNYSSELNVNALELDDSALYLCASSFRPGLSTDTQYFGPGTRLTVL.